Listed below are T cell receptor beta chains from one sample, sequenced in a study of identical twins. TCRdb re-derived calls from the 5' RACE reads in MiXCR, one entry per CDR3 protein. The sample contains approximately 350,000 distinct CDR3 sequences, approximately 13% of which appear only once. These data also formed part of another study, on yellow fever vaccine responses in identical twins.

The sample was CD8+ T cells sorted from blood. The receptors were sampled from a young woman in good health. CDR3s include the opening cysteine and the closing phenylalanine or tryptophan. Fields, in order: V gene, J gene, clone size, CDR3 protein. Clone size is stated in some rows and not others, as once, few, many or a class when expanded.

V: TRBV13; J: TRBJ2-5; size: few; CDR3: CASSPPGDWETQYF
V: TRBV12-3/TRBV12-4; J: TRBJ1-2; size: NA; CDR3: CASSLGSGGVYGYTF
V: TRBV28; J: TRBJ2-1; size: few; CDR3: CASSFPPSRRSGSSYNEQFF
V: TRBV3-1; J: TRBJ2-1; size: NA; CDR3: CASSHVLAGGDEQFF
V: TRBV7-7; J: TRBJ2-5; size: NA; CDR3: CASSFLKRTGQETQYF
V: TRBV4-1; J: TRBJ2-5; size: many; CDR3: CASSQDRVAGGLKETQYF
V: TRBV5-1; J: TRBJ2-1; size: many; CDR3: CASSLGGGEQFF
V: TRBV5-1; J: TRBJ1-2; size: NA; CDR3: CASSLPRQGGNYGYTF
V: TRBV28; J: TRBJ2-3; size: few; CDR3: CASSLFRLTDTQYF
V: TRBV20-1; J: TRBJ1-2; size: few; CDR3: CSARKENFNYGYTF
V: TRBV20-1; J: TRBJ1-2; size: few; CDR3: CSARQPEGHF
V: TRBV5-1; J: TRBJ2-4; size: few; CDR3: CASTLGTGWDIQYF
V: TRBV12-3/TRBV12-4; J: TRBJ1-1; size: NA; CDR3: CASSPSGREAFF
V: TRBV10-3; J: TRBJ2-1; size: few; CDR3: CAIRWTSGDGLSYNEQFF
V: TRBV5-1; J: TRBJ2-5; size: many; CDR3: CASSLGGNQETQYF
V: TRBV12-3/TRBV12-4; J: TRBJ1-2; size: NA; CDR3: CASSNTRDRAFGYTF
V: TRBV7-9; J: TRBJ2-1; size: NA; CDR3: CASSFLGGQYDNEQFF
V: TRBV7-9; J: TRBJ2-3; size: NA; CDR3: CASRDGRATSTDTQYF
V: TRBV4-1; J: TRBJ2-7; size: many; CDR3: CASSQVTLAGGSYEQYF
V: TRBV5-5; J: TRBJ2-3; size: few; CDR3: CASSKEGPSTQYF
V: TRBV6-1; J: TRBJ1-4; size: few; CDR3: CASRTGTGKEKLFF
V: TRBV7-9; J: TRBJ2-7; size: NA; CDR3: CASSEKLAGGHEQYF
V: TRBV6-5; J: TRBJ1-2; size: NA; CDR3: CASSYSQDLYGYTF
V: TRBV9; J: TRBJ2-2; size: NA; CDR3: CASSVEPGGITGELFF
V: TRBV3-1; J: TRBJ1-1; size: NA; CDR3: CASSQEGRMNTEAFF
V: TRBV4-1; J: TRBJ1-4; size: NA; CDR3: CASSQEGREDEKLFF
V: TRBV6-5; J: TRBJ2-1; size: NA; CDR3: CASSYSAASGGYNEQFF
V: TRBV5-1; J: TRBJ2-1; size: few; CDR3: CASSFTGLAGGEQFF
V: TRBV7-9; J: TRBJ2-3; size: NA; CDR3: CASSQMVGLTTDTQYF
V: TRBV12-3/TRBV12-4; J: TRBJ2-4; size: NA; CDR3: CASSSRTGDTKQYF
V: TRBV9; J: TRBJ2-1; size: few; CDR3: CASSVGGGLTGYEVQFF
V: TRBV5-6; J: TRBJ2-7; size: NA; CDR3: CASSLEVGRFYYEQYF
V: TRBV7-2; J: TRBJ2-1; size: few; CDR3: CASSSVRLDIYNEQFF
V: TRBV28; J: TRBJ2-5; size: NA; CDR3: CATSMRVGETQYF
V: TRBV29-1; J: TRBJ1-2; size: many; CDR3: CSVEEGYYGYTF
V: TRBV28; J: TRBJ2-5; size: NA; CDR3: CASSNQGDVAETQYF
V: TRBV6-1; J: TRBJ2-3; size: many; CDR3: CASSLGGSDTQYF
V: TRBV11-3; J: TRBJ1-1; size: few; CDR3: CASSLARDPRAEAFF
V: TRBV12-3/TRBV12-4; J: TRBJ2-5; size: few; CDR3: CASSTVQETQYF
V: TRBV7-9; J: TRBJ2-5; size: NA; CDR3: CASSRLAETQYF
V: TRBV2; J: TRBJ1-1; size: NA; CDR3: CASSDNTGTANTEAFF
V: TRBV9; J: TRBJ2-2; size: few; CDR3: CASSVVTNTGELFF
V: TRBV29-1; J: TRBJ2-1; size: few; CDR3: CSVVTLIYNEQFF
V: TRBV7-6; J: TRBJ2-5; size: few; CDR3: CASSLLAGSPEETQYF
V: TRBV27; J: TRBJ2-2; size: NA; CDR3: CASQDRGYTGELFF
V: TRBV12-5; J: TRBJ2-3; size: many; CDR3: CASGTGISTDTQYF
V: TRBV3-1; J: TRBJ2-1; size: NA; CDR3: CASSQRGNLYNEQFF
V: TRBV14; J: TRBJ2-5; size: few; CDR3: CASSPWDTRETQYF
V: TRBV18; J: TRBJ2-1; size: few; CDR3: CASSPAQSFSYNEQFF
V: TRBV28; J: TRBJ2-2; size: NA; CDR3: CASSFRTKNTGELFF
V: TRBV20-1; J: TRBJ1-1; size: few; CDR3: CSARMENTEAFF
V: TRBV29-1; J: TRBJ2-3; size: many; CDR3: CSVVSGVLSTDTQYF
V: TRBV6-5; J: TRBJ1-5; size: NA; CDR3: CASSYHGTSEGNQPQHF